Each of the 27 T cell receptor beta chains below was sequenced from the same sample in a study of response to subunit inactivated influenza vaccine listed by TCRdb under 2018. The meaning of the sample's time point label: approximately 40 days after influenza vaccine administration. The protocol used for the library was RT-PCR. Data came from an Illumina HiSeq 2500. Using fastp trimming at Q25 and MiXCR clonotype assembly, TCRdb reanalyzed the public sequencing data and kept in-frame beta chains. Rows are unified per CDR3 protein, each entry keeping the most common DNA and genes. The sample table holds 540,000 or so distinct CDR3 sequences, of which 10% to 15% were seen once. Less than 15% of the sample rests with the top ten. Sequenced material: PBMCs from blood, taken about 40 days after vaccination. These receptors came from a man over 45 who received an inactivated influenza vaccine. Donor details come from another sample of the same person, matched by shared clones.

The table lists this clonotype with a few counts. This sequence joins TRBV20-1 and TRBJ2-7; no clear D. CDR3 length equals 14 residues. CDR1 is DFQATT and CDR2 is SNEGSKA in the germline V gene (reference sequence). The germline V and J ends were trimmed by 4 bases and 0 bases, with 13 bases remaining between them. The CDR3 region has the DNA TGCAGTGCTAAAGCCAGGAGAAGCTCCTACGAGCAGTACTTC. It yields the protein CSAKARRSSYEQYF.

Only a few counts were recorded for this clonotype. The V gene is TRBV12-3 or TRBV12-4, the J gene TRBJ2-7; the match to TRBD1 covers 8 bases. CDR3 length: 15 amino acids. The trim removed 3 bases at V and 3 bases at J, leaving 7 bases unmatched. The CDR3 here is CASSFGDRPNYEQYF. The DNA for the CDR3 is TGTGCCAGCAGTTTCGGGGACAGGCCCAACTACGAGCAGTACTTC.

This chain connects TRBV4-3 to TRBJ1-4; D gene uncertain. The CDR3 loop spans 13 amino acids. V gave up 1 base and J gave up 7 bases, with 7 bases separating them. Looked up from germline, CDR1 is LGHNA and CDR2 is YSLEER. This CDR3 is CASSQVISEKLFF. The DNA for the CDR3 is TGCGCCAGCAGCCAAGTAATAAGTGAAAAACTGTTTTTT.

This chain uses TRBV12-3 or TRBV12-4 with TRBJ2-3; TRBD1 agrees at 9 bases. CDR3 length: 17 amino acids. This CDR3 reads CTRSTWDRDSRADTQYF. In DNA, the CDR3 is TGTACCCGCAGCACCTGGGACAGGGATAGCCGGGCAGATACGCAGTATTTT.

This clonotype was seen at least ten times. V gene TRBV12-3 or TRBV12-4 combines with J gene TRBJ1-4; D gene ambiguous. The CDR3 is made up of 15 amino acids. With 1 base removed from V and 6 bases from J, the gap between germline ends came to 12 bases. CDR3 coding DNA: TGTGCCAGCAGTTTAGGTGGAACAAGGGATGAAAAACTGTTTTTT. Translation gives CASSLGGTRDEKLFF.

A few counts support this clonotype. Here the CDR3 DNA reads TGCGCCAGCAGCCATCCCGGGACAGGGGGCTTCGAGCAGTACTTC. Protein product: CASSHPGTGGFEQYF. The chain combines TRBV5-1 with TRBJ2-7, with 12 bases that match TRBD1. The ends lost 4 bases at V and 6 bases at J; junction bases unmatched: 8. Germline V lookup: CDR1 SGHRS, CDR2 YFSETQ. The CDR3 sequence is 15 residues long.

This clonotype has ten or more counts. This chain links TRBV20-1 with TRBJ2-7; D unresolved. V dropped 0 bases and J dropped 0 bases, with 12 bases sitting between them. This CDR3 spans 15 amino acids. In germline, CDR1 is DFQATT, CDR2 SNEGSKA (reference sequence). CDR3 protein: CSARDHEASSYEQYF. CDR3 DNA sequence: TGCAGTGCTAGAGATCATGAGGCCAGCTCCTACGAGCAGTACTTC.

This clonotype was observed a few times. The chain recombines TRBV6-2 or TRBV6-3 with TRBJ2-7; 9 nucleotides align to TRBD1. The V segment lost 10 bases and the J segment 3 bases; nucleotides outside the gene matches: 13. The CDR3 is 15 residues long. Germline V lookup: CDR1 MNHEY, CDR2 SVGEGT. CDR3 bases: TGTGCCATCGCATCACAGGGGGCGATCCTCTACGAGCAGTACTTC. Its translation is CAIASQGAILYEQYF.

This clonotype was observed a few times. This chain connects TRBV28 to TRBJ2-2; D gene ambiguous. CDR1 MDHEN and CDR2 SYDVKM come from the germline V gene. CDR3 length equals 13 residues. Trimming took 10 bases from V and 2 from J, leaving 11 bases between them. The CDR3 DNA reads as TGTGCCACCCGGACGGTTAACACCGGGGAGCTGTTTTTT. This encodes CATRTVNTGELFF.

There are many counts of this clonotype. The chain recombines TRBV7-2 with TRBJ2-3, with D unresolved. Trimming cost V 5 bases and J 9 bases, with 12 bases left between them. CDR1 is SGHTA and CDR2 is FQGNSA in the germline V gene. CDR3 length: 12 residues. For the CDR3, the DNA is TGTGCCAGCAGCCCGGAGCGAGTGACGCAGTATTTT. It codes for CASSPERVTQYF.

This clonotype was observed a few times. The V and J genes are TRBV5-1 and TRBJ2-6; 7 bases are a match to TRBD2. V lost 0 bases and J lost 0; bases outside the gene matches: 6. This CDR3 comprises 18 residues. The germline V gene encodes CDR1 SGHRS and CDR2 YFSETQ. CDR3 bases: TGCGCCAGCAGCTTGGAGGTGGGAGGGCCCTCTGGGGCCAACGTCCTGACTTTC. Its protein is CASSLEVGGPSGANVLTF.

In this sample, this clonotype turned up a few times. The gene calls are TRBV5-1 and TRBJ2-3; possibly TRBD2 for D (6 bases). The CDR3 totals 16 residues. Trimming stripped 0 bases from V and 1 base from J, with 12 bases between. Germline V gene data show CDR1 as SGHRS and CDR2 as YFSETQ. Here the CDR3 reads CASSLAGGIGTDTQYF. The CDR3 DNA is TGCGCCAGCAGCTTGGCCGGCGGGATCGGCACAGATACGCAGTATTTT.

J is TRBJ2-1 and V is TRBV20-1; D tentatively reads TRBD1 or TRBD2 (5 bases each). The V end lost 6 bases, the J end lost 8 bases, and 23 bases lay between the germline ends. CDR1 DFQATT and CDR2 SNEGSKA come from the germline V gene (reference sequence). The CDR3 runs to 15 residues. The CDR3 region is CSAPGLKGRGDEQFF. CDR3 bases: TGCAGTGCCCCGGGGTTGAAGGGCCGGGGCGATGAGCAGTTCTTC.

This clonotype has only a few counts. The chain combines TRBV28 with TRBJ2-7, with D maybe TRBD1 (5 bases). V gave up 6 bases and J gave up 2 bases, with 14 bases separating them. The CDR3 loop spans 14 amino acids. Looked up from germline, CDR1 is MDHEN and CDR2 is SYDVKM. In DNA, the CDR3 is TGTGCCAGCAGCACCCCGACAGCAACCTACGAGCAGTACTTC. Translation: CASSTPTATYEQYF.

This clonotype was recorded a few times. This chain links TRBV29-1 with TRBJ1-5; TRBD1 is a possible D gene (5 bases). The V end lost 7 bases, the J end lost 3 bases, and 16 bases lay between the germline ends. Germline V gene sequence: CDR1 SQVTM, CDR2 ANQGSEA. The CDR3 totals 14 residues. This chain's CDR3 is CSALVGGPNQPQHF. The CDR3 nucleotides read TGCAGCGCGTTGGTGGGGGGACCCAATCAGCCCCAGCATTTT.

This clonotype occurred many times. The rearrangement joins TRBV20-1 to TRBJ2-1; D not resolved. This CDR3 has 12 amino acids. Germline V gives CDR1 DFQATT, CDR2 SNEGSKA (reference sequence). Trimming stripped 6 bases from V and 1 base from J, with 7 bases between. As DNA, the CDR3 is TGCAGTGCCCCCCCTTCCTACAATGAGCAGTTCTTC. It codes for CSAPPSYNEQFF.

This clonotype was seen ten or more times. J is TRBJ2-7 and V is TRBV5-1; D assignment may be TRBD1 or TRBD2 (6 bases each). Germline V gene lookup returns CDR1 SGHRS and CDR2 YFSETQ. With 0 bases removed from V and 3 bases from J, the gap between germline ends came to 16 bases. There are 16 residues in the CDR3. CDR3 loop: CASSLAGGQGNYEQYF. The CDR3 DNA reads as TGCGCCAGCAGCTTGGCCGGAGGGCAGGGGAACTACGAGCAGTACTTC.

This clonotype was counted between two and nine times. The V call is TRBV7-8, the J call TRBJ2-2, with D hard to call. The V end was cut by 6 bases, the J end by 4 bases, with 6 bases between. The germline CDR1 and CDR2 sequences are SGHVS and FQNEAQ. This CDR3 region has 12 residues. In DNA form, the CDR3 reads TGTGCCAGCAGGAGCGCCACCGGGGAGCTGTTTTTT. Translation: CASRSATGELFF.

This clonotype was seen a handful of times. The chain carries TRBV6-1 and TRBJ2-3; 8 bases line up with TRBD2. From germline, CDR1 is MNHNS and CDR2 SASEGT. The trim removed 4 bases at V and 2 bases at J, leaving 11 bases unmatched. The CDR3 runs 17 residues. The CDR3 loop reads CASSGPRGGTFTDTQYF. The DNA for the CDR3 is TGTGCCAGCAGTGGCCCACGGGGGGGTACCTTCACAGATACGCAGTATTTT.

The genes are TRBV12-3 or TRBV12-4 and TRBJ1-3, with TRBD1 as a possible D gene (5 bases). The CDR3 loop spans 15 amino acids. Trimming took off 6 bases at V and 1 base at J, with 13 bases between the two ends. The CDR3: CASRLSGGSGNTIYF. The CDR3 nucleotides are TGTGCCAGCAGACTTAGCGGGGGGTCTGGAAACACCATATATTTT.

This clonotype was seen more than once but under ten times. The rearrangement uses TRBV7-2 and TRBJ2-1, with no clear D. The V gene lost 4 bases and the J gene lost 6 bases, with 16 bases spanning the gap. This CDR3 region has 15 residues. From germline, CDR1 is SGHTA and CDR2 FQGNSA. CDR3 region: CASSSALGSLNEQFF. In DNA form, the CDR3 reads TGTGCCAGCAGCTCTGCCTTAGGTTCCCTCAATGAGCAGTTCTTC.

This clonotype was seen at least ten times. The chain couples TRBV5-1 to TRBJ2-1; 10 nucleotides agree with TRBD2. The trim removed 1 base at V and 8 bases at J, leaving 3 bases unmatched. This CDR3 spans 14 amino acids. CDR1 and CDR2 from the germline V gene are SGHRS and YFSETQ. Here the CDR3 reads CASSLSTSGDEQFF. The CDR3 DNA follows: TGCGCCAGCAGCTTGAGTACTAGCGGGGATGAGCAGTTCTTC.

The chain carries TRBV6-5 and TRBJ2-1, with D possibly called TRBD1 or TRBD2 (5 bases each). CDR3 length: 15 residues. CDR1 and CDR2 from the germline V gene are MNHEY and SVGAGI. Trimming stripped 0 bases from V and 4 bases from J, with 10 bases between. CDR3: CASSYSRGVYNEQFF. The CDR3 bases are TGTGCCAGCAGTTACTCGAGAGGGGTATACAATGAGCAGTTCTTC.

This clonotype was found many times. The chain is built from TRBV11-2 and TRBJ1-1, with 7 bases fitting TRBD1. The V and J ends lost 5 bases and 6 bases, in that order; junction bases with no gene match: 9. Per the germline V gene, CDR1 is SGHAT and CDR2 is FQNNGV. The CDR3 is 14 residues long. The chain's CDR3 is CASSTDGQGAEAFF. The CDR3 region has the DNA TGTGCCAGCAGCACGGATGGGCAGGGGGCTGAAGCTTTCTTT.

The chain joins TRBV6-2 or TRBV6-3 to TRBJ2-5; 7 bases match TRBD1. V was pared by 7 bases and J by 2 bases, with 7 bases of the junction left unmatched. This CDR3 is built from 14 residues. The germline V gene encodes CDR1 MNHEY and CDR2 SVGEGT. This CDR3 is CASTRDRIQETQYF. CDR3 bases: TGTGCCAGCACCCGGGACAGAATACAAGAGACCCAGTACTTC.

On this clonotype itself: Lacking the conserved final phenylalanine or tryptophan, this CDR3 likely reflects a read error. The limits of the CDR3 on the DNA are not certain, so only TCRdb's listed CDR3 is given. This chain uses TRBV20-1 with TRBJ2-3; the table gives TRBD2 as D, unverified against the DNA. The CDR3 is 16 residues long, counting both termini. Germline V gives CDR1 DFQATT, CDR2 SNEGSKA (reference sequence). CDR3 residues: CSASGDSGRAQIRSIL.

CDR3 coding DNA: TGCAGTGCTAGGGGACAATCCTATAATTCACCCCTCCACTTT. Residues: CSARGQSYNSPLHF. The rearrangement joins TRBV20-1 to TRBJ1-6, with D possibly TRBD1 on 6 matching bases. V was trimmed by 3 bases and J by 1 base, leaving 7 bases between them. The length of the CDR3 is 14 residues. Germline V gene lookup returns CDR1 DFQATT and CDR2 SNEGSKA (reference sequence).